Below are 16 T cell receptor beta chains sequenced from a single sample in a study of neurological immune-mediated disorders. MiXCR, applied by TCRdb to the 5' RACE reads, yields one record per CDR3 protein. The data contain some 55,000 distinct CDR3 sequences, more than 7% of them singletons. Time point defined: longitudinal time-point 3. Sequenced sample: PBMCs. These receptors all come from a middle-aged woman in good health.

This clonotype was counted many times. The chain joins TRBV20-1 to TRBJ2-3; D may be TRBD2 (6 bases). The CDR3 length is 15 residues. Trimming stripped 5 bases from V and 2 bases from J, with 17 bases between. Per germline, CDR1 DFQATT and CDR2 SNEGSKA (reference sequence). Written as DNA, the CDR3 is TGCAGTGCTGTCGGGACTCGCACTAACACAGATACGCAGTATTTT. This sequence encodes CSAVGTRTNTDTQYF.

This clonotype was recorded at least ten times. A read error may produce the germline difference seen at one junction end. This chain links TRBV12-3 or TRBV12-4 with TRBJ1-2; D remains unclear. This CDR3 has 12 amino acids. Here the CDR3 DNA reads TGTGCCAGCAGTCCGAGAAACTACGGCTACACCTTC. It specifies CASSPRNYGYTF.

This clonotype was counted ten times or more. The chain is built from TRBV20-1 and TRBJ1-3; D is possibly TRBD1 (5 bases). Trimming stripped 3 bases from V and 0 bases from J, with 6 bases between. Germline loops: CDR1 DFQATT, CDR2 SNEGSKA (reference sequence). The CDR3 has 13 residues. The chain's CDR3 is CSASRDSGNTIYF. The CDR3 DNA follows: TGCAGTGCTAGCAGGGACTCTGGAAACACCATATATTTT.

This clonotype was picked up many times. This chain uses TRBV3-1 with TRBJ2-3, with D unresolved. The germline V and J ends were trimmed by 6 bases and 3 bases, with 7 bases remaining between them. This CDR3 is built from 12 residues. The germline V gene encodes CDR1 LGHDT and CDR2 YNNKEL (reference sequence). CDR3 nucleotide sequence: TGTGCCAGCAGTTTACTTACAGATACGCAGTATTTT. It yields the protein CASSLLTDTQYF.

This clonotype showed up many times. The rearrangement uses TRBV7-2 and TRBJ1-2; D gene ambiguous. The V gene lost 2 bases and the J gene lost 1 base, with 8 bases spanning the gap. The CDR3 is 14 residues long. Germline loops: CDR1 SGHTA, CDR2 FQGNSA. The CDR3 DNA follows: TGTGCCAGCAGCTTATCAGAGATTAACTATGGCTACACCTTC. Protein: CASSLSEINYGYTF. The whole variable domain, filled in from reference TRBV7-2 and TRBJ1-2, reads GAGVSQSPSNKVTEKGKDVELRCDPISGHTALYWYRQSLGQGLEFLIYFQGNSAPDKSGLPSDRFSAERTGGSVSTLTIQRTQQEDSAVYLCASSLSEINYGYTFGSGTRLTVV.

This clonotype was detected ten times or more. V is TRBV7-9 and J is TRBJ1-2; 10 bases align to TRBD1. With V trimmed by 5 bases and J by 4 bases, 4 bases remained unmatched. CDR1 and CDR2 (germline): SEHNR, FQNEAQ (reference sequence). The CDR3 is 14 residues long. The CDR3, as DNA: TGTGCCAGCAGCGACAGGGGGCAGGGCTATGGCTACACCTTC. Encoded protein: CASSDRGQGYGYTF.

The rearrangement links TRBV27 to TRBJ1-6; D uncertain. CDR3 length: 13 residues. The ends were cut back, 3 bases at V and 7 bases at J, with 7 bases in the middle. CDR1 and CDR2 from the germline V gene are MNHEY and SMNVEV (reference sequence). CDR3 sequence (DNA): TGTGCCAGCAGTTTTAACAGAAATTCACCCCTCCACTTT. Its translation is CASSFNRNSPLHF.

Remarks on this clonotype: This may be a read error: a much more frequent sequence differs by one nucleotide. In this CDR3 the conserved last residue, phenylalanine or tryptophan, is missing, so a read error is likely. The gene calls are TRBV5-1 and TRBJ2-3; tentatively, D is TRBD1 or TRBD2 (5 bases each). The CDR3 runs 14 residues. Germline values: CDR1 SGHRS, CDR2 YFSETQ. V lost 4 bases to trimming and J lost 6 bases, with 15 bases between them. CDR3 in amino acids: CASSDGTPGDTQYS. The CDR3 DNA sequence: TGCGCCAGCAGCGACGGGACCCCGGGGGATACGCAGTATTCT.

This clonotype has a count of ten or more. This chain links TRBV20-1 with TRBJ2-2; D is perhaps TRBD2 (6 bases). The CDR3 spans 15 residues. V was shortened by 6 bases and J by 3 bases, with 17 bases between the two germline ends. Germline CDR1 and CDR2: DFQATT and SNEGSKA (reference sequence). This CDR3 is CSARVGGADTGELFF. The CDR3 bases are TGCAGTGCCAGGGTAGGCGGGGCGGACACCGGGGAGCTGTTTTTT.

This clonotype is labeled as medium-sized. This chain links TRBV20-1 with TRBJ2-3; perhaps TRBD1 as D (6 bases). CDR1 is DFQATT, CDR2 SNEGSKA, per germline (reference sequence). This CDR3 spans 16 amino acids. V lost 0 bases and J lost 2, with 15 bases in between. CDR3 coding DNA: TGCAGTGCTAGAGATGGCAGGGGCGTGTTCACAGATACGCAGTATTTT. This codes for CSARDGRGVFTDTQYF.

In its sample, this clonotype was seen many times. This chain joins TRBV10-3 and TRBJ2-3; possibly TRBD1 for D (5 bases). V was trimmed by 3 bases and J by 1 base, leaving 14 bases between them. The CDR3 runs to 16 residues. CDR1 is ENHRY and CDR2 is SYGVKD in the germline V gene. The CDR3 region is CAISDSTDKGTDTQYF. The CDR3 DNA reads TGTGCCATCAGTGATTCGACAGATAAAGGCACAGATACGCAGTATTTT.

This clonotype has at least ten counts. This rearrangement joins TRBV29-1 to TRBJ1-1; the match to TRBD1 covers 7 bases. There are 14 residues in the CDR3. V was pared by 7 bases and J by 5 bases, with 13 bases of the junction left unmatched. From germline, CDR1 is SQVTM and CDR2 ANQGSEA. Here the CDR3 reads CSGGDRRGETEAFF. CDR3 coding DNA: TGCAGCGGGGGGGACAGACGGGGCGAGACTGAAGCTTTCTTT.

This clonotype has just one count. The rearrangement joins TRBV18 to TRBJ2-7; TRBD2 aligns across 14 bases. V lost 0 bases to trimming and J lost 8 bases; unmatched junction nucleotides: 6. The CDR3 spans 16 residues. CDR1 is KGHSH, CDR2 LQKENI, per germline. CDR3 region: CASSPPGTSGSRQQYF. CDR3 coding DNA: TGTGCCAGCTCACCACCCGGGACTAGCGGGAGTCGCCAGCAGTACTTC.

V is TRBV10-1 and J is TRBJ2-3, with D hard to call. The CDR3 has 14 amino acids. Germline V lookup: CDR1 WNHNN, CDR2 SYGVQD (reference sequence). CDR3 amino acids: CDSSPRMSPDTQYF. The CDR3 DNA reads TGCGACAGTTCACCTCGGATGAGTCCAGATACGCAGTATTTT.

In this sample, this clonotype turned up a few times. The gene calls are TRBV5-5 and TRBJ2-3; 7 bases are shared with TRBD2. The CDR3 runs to 15 residues. CDR1 and CDR2 from the germline V gene are SGHKS and YYEKEE (reference sequence). Trimming cost V 5 bases and J 4 bases; bases outside gene matches: 10. CDR3 DNA sequence: TGTGCCAGCAGGGGAGGGACTGCCTTGGCAGATACGCAGTATTTT. This codes for CASRGGTALADTQYF. The entire variable domain, with the rest obtained from reference TRBV5-5 and TRBJ2-3, is as follows: DAGVTQSPTHLIKTRGQQVTLRCSPISGHKSVSWYQQVLGQGPQFIFQYYEKEERGRGNFPDRFSARQFPNYSSELNVNALLLGDSALYLCASRGGTALADTQYFGPGTRLTVL.

This clonotype was seen at least ten times. The J gene is TRBJ2-7, the V gene TRBV29-1; possibly TRBD2 for D (6 bases). V lost 4 bases to trimming and J lost 7 bases, with 20 bases between them. Germline values: CDR1 SQVTM, CDR2 ANQGSEA. CDR3 length: 14 amino acids. CDR3 sequence: CSVVLVGGYGEQYF. The CDR3 DNA is TGCAGCGTTGTTTTGGTGGGAGGCTACGGAGAGCAGTACTTC.